These 29 T cell receptor beta chains share one sample of origin, sequenced in a study of beta chain features in type 1 diabetes. General study results and limits: All four CD4+ subsets from Type 1 diabetes patients carried moderately but significantly shorter TCRB CDR3s.

For these receptors, no antigen is known. All of the isolated RNA was reverse transcribed, so expressed TCRB transcripts were sequenced. The protocol was immunoSEQ multiplex PCR, while the TCRdb copy is restricted to in-frame clones and leaves out a portion. The top ten clones hold 0.03% to 0.045% of a sample with hundreds of thousands of clones, around an eighth of them seen once. Specimen: naive CD4+ T cells from blood. The receptors were gathered from a man aged 18 to 30 with type 1 diabetes.

This chain joins TRBV6-6 and TRBJ2-7; D is unclear. The CDR3 covers 12 residues. Between the trimmed V and J ends, which lost 3 bases and 7 bases, there was a span of 10 bases. The germline V gene has CDR1 MNHNY and CDR2 SVGAGI (reference sequence). The CDR3 DNA reads TGTGCCAGCAGTTATAATCTAAGGGAGCAGTACTTC. Protein sequence: CASSYNLREQYF.

The sample holds a few counts of this clone. V gene TRBV18 combines with J gene TRBJ2-1; 8 positions agree with TRBD1. The CDR3 consists of 16 residues. Germline trimming cut 4 bases from V and 7 bases from J; bases unmatched to any gene: 12. In germline, CDR1 is KGHSH, CDR2 LQKENI. The CDR3 DNA reads TGTGCCAGCTCACGAACGGACAGGGTGACGGGGAATGAGCAGTTCTTC. Amino acids: CASSRTDRVTGNEQFF.

CDR3 in amino acids: CASSLSRTEAFF. In nucleotides, the CDR3 is TGTGCCAGCAGTTTATCTAGGACTGAAGCTTTCTTT. V gene TRBV28 combines with J gene TRBJ1-1; no clear D gene. Trimming pared 1 base from V and 5 bases from J, leaving 5 bases between. Germline V gene lookup returns CDR1 MDHEN and CDR2 SYDVKM. CDR3 length equals 12 residues.

This clone was picked up a small number of times. The chain couples TRBV6-5 to TRBJ1-2; 8 bases are shared with TRBD1. Trimming at V came to 0 bases and at J to 4 bases, leaving 4 bases not matched to a gene. The germline gives CDR1 MNHEY, CDR2 SVGAGI. CDR3 size: 15 residues. CDR3 amino acids: CASSYSTGTGYGYTF. CDR3 DNA sequence: TGTGCCAGCAGTTACTCAACAGGGACAGGCTATGGCTACACCTTC.

The V and J genes are TRBV7-9 and TRBJ1-2, with D perhaps matching TRBD1 (5 bases). The ends were cut back, 2 bases at V and 7 bases at J, with 8 bases in the middle. CDR3 size: 12 residues. Looked up from germline, CDR1 is SEHNR and CDR2 is FQNEAQ (reference sequence). CDR3 coding DNA: TGTGCCAGCAGCTTAAGCGGGGCTGGCTACACCTTC. Encoded protein: CASSLSGAGYTF.

This clone was seen only a few times. The chain employs TRBV5-4 and TRBJ1-2, with D perhaps matching TRBD1 (6 bases). The germline V gene encodes CDR1 SGHNT and CDR2 YYREEE (reference sequence). Trimming left V 2 bases short and J 6 bases short, with 8 bases between. The CDR3 contains 12 residues. CDR3: CASSFRQDGYTF. The CDR3 DNA sequence: TGTGCCAGCAGCTTCCGACAGGATGGCTACACCTTC.

The chain recombines TRBV4-3 with TRBJ2-3; TRBD2 aligns across 8 bases. The CDR3 has 15 residues. Per the germline V gene, CDR1 is LGHNA and CDR2 is YSLEER. The J segment lost 3 bases and the V segment lost 5 bases, leaving 7 bases of the junction unmatched. Written as DNA, the CDR3 is TGCGCCAGCAGCTCCGGGGGGGCCGAAACAGATACGCAGTATTTT. Its protein product is CASSSGGAETDTQYF.

This clone has just a few counts. The chain joins TRBV19 to TRBJ2-6; the D is unclear. This CDR3 spans 18 amino acids. V lost 9 bases and J lost 0, with 21 bases in between. Germline CDR1 and CDR2: LNHDA and SQIVND (reference sequence). CDR3: CASRGVGRFFSGANVLTF. In DNA, the CDR3 is TGTGCCAGCCGAGGTGTTGGACGGTTTTTCTCTGGGGCCAACGTCCTGACTTTC.

There are a few counts of this clone. The chain carries TRBV19 and TRBJ2-7; tentatively, D is TRBD2 (5 bases). The CDR3 runs to 14 residues. Trimming removed 0 bases from V and 2 bases from J, with 8 bases in between. Germline CDR1 and CDR2: LNHDA and SQIVND (reference sequence). The CDR3 is CASSIDLGAYEQYF. CDR3 in DNA: TGTGCCAGTAGTATAGATCTGGGAGCCTACGAGCAGTACTTC.

V usage is TRBV6-4 and J usage is TRBJ1-2, with no clear D. The CDR3 is made up of 14 amino acids. Germline loops: CDR1 MRHNA, CDR2 SNTAGT. Deletions cut 4 bases from V and 2 bases from J, with 11 bases between. In DNA form, the CDR3 reads TGTGCCAGCAGTGCCCTAGCGGCGAACTATGGCTACACCTTC. Translated, it gives CASSALAANYGYTF.

This clone was counted only a few times. The chain links TRBV10-3 to TRBJ2-3; D is undetermined. Trimming cost V 0 bases and J 2 bases, with 15 bases left between them. Germline CDR1 and CDR2: ENHRY and SYGVKD. The CDR3 is 17 amino acids. CDR3 sequence reads: CAISESKGGQYTDTQYF. The DNA of the CDR3 is TGTGCCATCAGTGAGTCCAAGGGTGGTCAATACACAGATACGCAGTATTTT.

The chain employs TRBV4-1 and TRBJ2-1, with 13 nucleotides matching TRBD2. The germline V gene encodes CDR1 MGHRA and CDR2 YSYEKL. The CDR3 has 19 amino acids. The J segment lost 2 bases and the V segment lost 1 base, leaving 8 bases of the junction unmatched. The CDR3 DNA sequence: TGCGCCAGCAGCCAAGGGACTAGCGGGAGTGGATCTGCCTACAATGAGCAGTTCTTC. Residues: CASSQGTSGSGSAYNEQFF.

Only a few counts were recorded for this clone. The sample carries other DNA sequences with the same CDR3. V usage is TRBV30 and J usage is TRBJ2-3; unclear D gene. This CDR3 region has 11 residues. Trimming left V 0 bases short and J 6 bases short, with 4 bases between. The germline gives CDR1 GTSNPN, CDR2 SVGIG (reference sequence). Written as DNA, the CDR3 is TGTGCCTGGAGTGTTCTTGATACGCAGTATTTT. Protein: CAWSVLDTQYF.

The chain employs TRBV7-2 and TRBJ2-5; D is possibly TRBD2 (6 bases). There are 13 residues in the CDR3. The ends were cut back, 5 bases at V and 7 bases at J, with 14 bases in the middle. The germline gives CDR1 SGHTA, CDR2 FQGNSA. CDR3 in DNA: TGTGCCAGCAGCCCCGAGGGGCGGGGGACCCAGTACTTC. Protein product: CASSPEGRGTQYF.

This chain links TRBV7-6 with TRBJ2-3; no reliable D call. From germline, CDR1 is SGHVS and CDR2 FNYEAQ. The V end was cut by 2 bases, the J end by 2 bases, with 5 bases between. CDR3 length: 13 amino acids. The CDR3 DNA reads TGTGCCAGCAGCTTACCTCCCACAGATACGCAGTATTTT. Its protein product is CASSLPPTDTQYF.

The chain joins TRBV4-1 to TRBJ2-1; 9 positions agree with TRBD1. Germline-derived CDR1 and CDR2 are MGHRA and YSYEKL. This CDR3 contains 16 residues. The ends lost 2 bases at V and 4 bases at J; junction bases unmatched: 6. The CDR3 region has the DNA TGCGCCAGCAGCCAATTCGGACAGGGGAGGTACAATGAGCAGTTCTTC. Its protein is CASSQFGQGRYNEQFF.

V gene TRBV7-3 combines with J gene TRBJ2-1; D perhaps matches TRBD2 (6 bases). The length of the CDR3 is 15 residues. Germline V CDR1 and CDR2: SGHTA, FQGTGA. V was pared by 4 bases and J by 8 bases, with 18 bases between. Here the CDR3 DNA reads TGTGCCAGCAGCTCGCCGGGACTGCCGTTCGATGAGCAGTTCTTC. This encodes CASSSPGLPFDEQFF.

V usage is TRBV27 and J usage is TRBJ2-3, with TRBD1 identical over 9 bases. The CDR3 is made up of 14 amino acids. Germline V gene sequence: CDR1 MNHEY, CDR2 SMNVEV (reference sequence). V dropped 4 bases and J dropped 4; count of bases not matched to a gene: 3. The DNA of the CDR3 is TGTGCCAGCAGTTGGACAGGGGTGGCAGATACGCAGTATTTT. As protein: CASSWTGVADTQYF.

This clone occurred a few times. This chain joins TRBV7-8 and TRBJ1-5, with 7 positions matching TRBD1. Germline assignment: CDR1 SGHVS and CDR2 FQNEAQ. V lost 2 bases, J lost 2 bases, and 15 bases stayed unmatched. This CDR3 comprises 19 residues. CDR3 DNA sequence: TGTGCCAGCAGCTTACGGTCTCTAATCGGCACAGGGGGCAATCAGCCCCAGCATTTT. This translates into CASSLRSLIGTGGNQPQHF.

This sequence joins TRBV7-2 and TRBJ1-2; D not certain. The germline V and J ends were trimmed by 7 bases and 8 bases, with 14 bases remaining between them. Germline loops: CDR1 SGHTA, CDR2 FQGNSA. CDR3 length equals 12 residues. The CDR3 is CASTDTAVGYTF. DNA for the CDR3: TGTGCCAGCACCGATACAGCGGTCGGCTACACCTTC.

This chain uses TRBV18 with TRBJ2-7; D call uncertain. This CDR3 region has 12 residues. CDR1 is KGHSH, CDR2 LQKENI, per germline. Trimming cost V 5 bases and J 3 bases, with 8 bases left between them. The chain's CDR3 is CASSDTVYEQYF. The CDR3 coding sequence is TGTGCCAGCTCAGACACGGTCTACGAGCAGTACTTC. Full variable domain (outside the CDR3, taken from reference TRBV18 and TRBJ2-7): NAGVMQNPRHLVRRRGQEARLRCSPMKGHSHVYWYRQLPEEGLKFMVYLQKENIIDESGMPKERFSAEFPKEGPSILRIQQVVRGDSAAYFCASSDTVYEQYFGPGTRLTVT.

The chain recombines TRBV5-1 with TRBJ2-1; D might be TRBD1 (6 bases). Deletions cut 5 bases from V and 6 bases from J, with 15 bases between. CDR3 length: 14 residues. Per the germline V gene, CDR1 is SGHRS and CDR2 is YFSETQ. The CDR3 coding sequence is TGCGCCAGCAGTTCCGGGACACACTCCAATGAGCAGTTCTTC. It codes for CASSSGTHSNEQFF.

The rearrangement joins TRBV28 to TRBJ1-2, with D uncertain. The CDR3 loop spans 12 amino acids. CDR1 is MDHEN, CDR2 SYDVKM, per germline. The V end lost 4 bases, the J end lost 5 bases, and 8 bases lay between the germline ends. The chain's CDR3 is CASSSLTYGYTF. The CDR3 nucleotides are TGTGCCAGCAGTTCCCTGACATATGGCTACACCTTC.

This clone was seen more than once but under ten times. The chain recombines TRBV30 with TRBJ1-4, with a possible D match to TRBD1 (5 bases). The germline V gene encodes CDR1 GTSNPN and CDR2 SVGIG (reference sequence). This CDR3 contains 16 residues. Trimming took 0 bases from V and 0 from J, leaving 11 bases between them. The CDR3 protein is CAWSVDRTATNEKLFF. DNA for the CDR3: TGTGCCTGGAGTGTCGACAGAACCGCAACTAATGAAAAACTGTTTTTT.

This clone appeared a few times. V gene TRBV6-6 combines with J gene TRBJ1-1; D may be TRBD1 (5 bases). V lost 6 bases, J lost 3 bases, and 14 bases lay in between. Germline loops: CDR1 MNHNY, CDR2 SVGAGI (reference sequence). CDR3 size: 14 residues. CDR3 protein: CASRTRDGYTEAFF. The CDR3 nucleotides read TGTGCCAGCAGAACCCGGGACGGATACACTGAAGCTTTCTTT.

The gene calls are TRBV5-4 and TRBJ2-1; TRBD2 aligns across 11 bases. J lost 4 bases, V lost 4 bases, and 4 bases had no gene match. The length of the CDR3 is 15 residues. Germline V gene lookup returns CDR1 SGHNT and CDR2 YYREEE (reference sequence). The CDR3 is CASSRTSGRYNEQFF. The CDR3 DNA is TGTGCCAGCAGCCGGACTAGCGGGCGGTACAATGAGCAGTTCTTC.

This clone was detected a few times. This chain links TRBV4-2 with TRBJ2-5, with 11 positions matching TRBD1. Trimming at V came to 4 bases and at J to 4 bases, leaving 8 bases not matched to a gene. There are 16 residues in the CDR3. Germline values: CDR1 LGHNA, CDR2 YNFKEQ. The CDR3 spells CASSRGTGGLTETQYF. In nucleotides, the CDR3 is TGTGCCAGCAGCCGAGGGACAGGGGGATTAACAGAGACCCAGTACTTC.

This clone was seen a handful of times. This chain links TRBV28 with TRBJ2-7; no clear D gene. Trimming removed 3 bases from V and 3 bases from J, with 9 bases in between. There are 13 residues in the CDR3. The V gene's germline CDR1 is MDHEN and CDR2 SYDVKM. CDR3 DNA: TGTGCCAGCAGTTTGAGGCACTTCTACGAGCAGTACTTC. This encodes CASSLRHFYEQYF.

This clone was counted only a few times. The chain carries TRBV11-2 and TRBJ2-7, with D unclear. Deletions cut 1 base from V and 6 bases from J, with 13 bases between. This CDR3 comprises 14 residues. Germline CDR1 is SGHAT and CDR2 is FQNNGV. The CDR3 loop is CASSLVGWMSEQYF. The CDR3 DNA reads as TGTGCCAGCAGCTTAGTGGGGTGGATGTCCGAGCAGTACTTC.